This paragraph reports one T cell receptor (beta chain). V was shortened by 7 bases and J by 5 bases, with 12 bases between the two germline ends. The CDR3 is made up of 12 amino acids. Looked up from germline, CDR1 is MDHEN and CDR2 is SYDVKM. Amplified TCR beta CDR3 regions came from RNA transcripts. TCR CDR3 regions were first amplified by RT-PCR with HTBI primers. MiXCR, run by TCRdb on the multiplex PCR reads, gives a single entry per CDR3 protein. Of around 500,000 distinct CDR3 sequences detected, about 16% appear once; the ten largest clones hold approximately 30%. The sample belongs to a study of T cells in Graves' hyperthyroidism and ophthalmopathy. Study at large: Peripheral blood was secured at the point of initial diagnosis, before any treatment.

Input material: blood. This chain connects TRBV28 to TRBJ2-7; D is undetermined. The receptor's source is a woman in her twenties or thirties with Graves' ophthalmopathy. DNA of the CDR3: TGTGCCAGCACCGCAGGACGTGACGAGCAGTACTTC. It is translated as CASTAGRDEQYF.